This T cell receptor beta chain was recorded in a study of blood T cell repertoires in COVID-19. Study-wide context: T cells, B-cell-depleted T cells, or PBMCs supplied cDNA or gDNA.

Libraries were prepared by immunoSEQ multiplex PCR; TCRdb keeps only in-frame clonotypes and omits some of them. The sample lists a few hundred thousand clones, around 85% occurring once. Sequencing used PBMCs or T cells enriched from blood (not recorded which). The TCR sequence derives from a woman aged 60-75 years who had recovered from COVID-19.

The CDR3 sequence: CASSRGPDSNQPQHF. For the CDR3, the DNA is TGTGCCAGCTCCAGGGGGCCCGATAGCAATCAGCCCCAGCATTTT. This chain uses TRBV18 with TRBJ1-5; 8 bases fit TRBD1. This CDR3 comprises 15 residues. Per germline, CDR1 KGHSH and CDR2 LQKENI. V dropped 6 bases and J dropped 0; count of bases not matched to a gene: 4.